This entry concerns a single T cell receptor beta chain. The antigen is undetermined. MiXCR, run by TCRdb on the RT-PCR reads, gives a single entry per CDR3 protein. The data hold 500,000 to 600,000 distinct CDR3 sequences, with approximately 7.7% observed a single time. Trimming left V 5 bases short and J 7 bases short, with 14 bases between. Germline assignment: CDR1 SGHTA and CDR2 FQGNSA. This CDR3 is built from 13 residues. This entry is derived from a study of response to subunit inactivated influenza vaccine. Whole-study findings and limits: Seasonal influenza vaccination, on each occasion, was suggested by the authors to recruit few new T cells.

This specimen was PBMCs from blood, taken about 23 months after vaccination. The chain has TRBV7-2 and TRBJ1-2; D not resolved. This receptor was taken from a man in his fifties or sixties who received an inactivated influenza vaccine. CDR3 sequence: CASSVIYSAGYTF. CDR3 in DNA: TGTGCCAGCAGCGTGATTTACAGTGCTGGCTACACCTTC.